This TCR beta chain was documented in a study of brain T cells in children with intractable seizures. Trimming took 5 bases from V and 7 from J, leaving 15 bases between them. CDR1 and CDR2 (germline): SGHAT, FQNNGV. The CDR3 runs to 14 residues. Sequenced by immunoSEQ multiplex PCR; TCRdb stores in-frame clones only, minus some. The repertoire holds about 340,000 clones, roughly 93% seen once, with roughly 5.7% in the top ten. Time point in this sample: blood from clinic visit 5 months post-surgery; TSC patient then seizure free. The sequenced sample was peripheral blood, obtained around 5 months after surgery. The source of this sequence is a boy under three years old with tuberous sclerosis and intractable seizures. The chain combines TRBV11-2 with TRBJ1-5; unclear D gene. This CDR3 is CASSREPGEQPQHF. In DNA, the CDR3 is TGTGCCAGCAGCCGCGAACCCGGGGAACAGCCCCAGCATTTT.